This record looks at one T cell receptor (beta chain) sequence and its context. The antigen remains unidentified. Constant-region reverse primers amplified full-length variable regions, followed by semi-nested Nested Universal Primer A PCR. TCRdb called the 5' RACE reads again in MiXCR, with one record for every CDR3 protein. Of under 60,000 distinct CDR3 sequences listed, roughly 28% are singletons. The V end lost 4 bases, the J end lost 5 bases, and 14 bases lay between the germline ends. The CDR3 is made up of 14 amino acids. Germline loops: CDR1 MNHNY, CDR2 SVGAGI (reference sequence). Overall study results and limits: Tumor memory CD4+ T cell TCR gene usage was found to cluster with blood and lymph node memory CD4+ cells and with lymph node naive CD4+ cells. The larger-cohort validation was restricted to a single TCR beta V-J rearrangement rather than whole repertoires. Tumor Treg TCRs overlapped most with tumor naive CD4+ cells.

The genes are TRBV6-6 and TRBJ2-5, with a possible D match to TRBD1 (6 bases). This receptor was obtained from a female donor with breast cancer. Material: naive CD4+ T cells sorted from blood. Subset given: naive CD4+ T cells, CD4+CD45RA+CD25-. The CDR3 DNA follows: TGTGCCAGCAGTTGGGACACTCAAGCGGAGACCCAGTACTTC. The encoded protein is CASSWDTQAETQYF.